This T cell receptor beta chain was recovered during a study of blood T cell repertoires in COVID-19. Study context: COVID-19 samples collected from the United States, Italy and Spain covered acute and convalescent phases. PBMCs, B-cell-depleted T cells, or T cells were the source of the cDNA or gDNA that made up the material.

V shed 6 bases and J shed 8 bases, with 13 bases lying between them. The CDR3 extends over 12 amino acids. Germline assignment: CDR1 MDHEN and CDR2 SYDVKM. As handled by the study authors: From reference gene primer amplification, estimates of nucleated cell counts were derived. Only in-frame clones appear in the TCRdb table, and some are missing; sequencing was by immunoSEQ multiplex PCR. V and J calls and clone size are copied from that table; D and trimming were computed from the DNA. Of 110,000 to 150,000 clones detected, 70% to 90% appear once; the ten largest clones hold 1.5%. Sequenced: peripheral blood. This chain joins TRBV28 and TRBJ1-1; D possibly corresponds to TRBD1 (5 bases). This TCR was recovered from a woman aged 55-69 years with acute or convalescent COVID-19. The DNA for the CDR3 is TGTGCCAGCAGAGGCGACAGCCCGGAAGCTTTCTTT. Its translation: CASRGDSPEAFF.